The 17 T cell receptor beta chains reported below all come from one sample, sequenced in a study of T cell repertoires in cytomegalovirus infection. These receptors are not linked to any known antigen. MiXCR, applied by TCRdb to the reads, yields one record per CDR3 protein. This table holds 650,000 to 850,000 distinct CDR3 sequences, 25% to 30% found once. Sample: cultured CD8+ T cells from PBMCs, taken from culture after CMV antigen stimulation. These receptors all stem from a human donor in good health (CMV status not recorded). Some clones in this sample may be carry-over from other donors' samples.

This clonotype was recorded many times. This chain links TRBV15 with TRBJ2-7; D uncertain. V was shortened by 3 bases and J by 7 bases, with 7 bases between the two germline ends. CDR3 length: 11 amino acids. Germline loops: CDR1 LNHNV, CDR2 YYDKDF (reference sequence). CDR3 DNA sequence: TGTGCCACCAGCAGCCCCTCGGAGCAGTACTTC. Amino acids: CATSSPSEQYF. The full variable domain, its missing parts supplied by reference TRBV15 and TRBJ2-7, is DAMVIQNPRYQVTQFGKPVTLSCSQTLNHNVMYWYQQKSSQAPKLLFHYYDKDFNNEADTPDNFQSRRPNTSFCFLDIRSPGLGDTAMYLCATSSPSEQYFGPGTRLTVT.

The rearrangement links TRBV9 to TRBJ2-5, with D maybe TRBD2 (7 bases). The CDR3 covers 17 residues. The germline V and J ends were trimmed by 0 bases and 5 bases, with 20 bases remaining between them. Germline V gives CDR1 SGDLS, CDR2 YYNGEE. DNA of the CDR3: TGTGCCAGCAGCGTAGAGCCCTGGGGGGGCTGGCGGGAGACCCAGTACTTC. The encoded protein is CASSVEPWGGWRETQYF.

This clonotype was counted only a few times. The genes are TRBV27 and TRBJ1-3, with D possibly being TRBD1 (5 bases). V shed 2 bases and J shed 4 bases, with 12 bases lying between them. This CDR3 comprises 15 residues. Germline V gene data show CDR1 as MNHEY and CDR2 as SMNVEV (reference sequence). The CDR3 is CASSLEGNPGNTIYF. The CDR3 nucleotides are TGTGCCAGCAGTTTAGAGGGGAACCCAGGAAACACCATATATTTT.

The chain links TRBV7-9 to TRBJ2-1; D gene ambiguous. Trimming took 4 bases from V and 4 from J, leaving 11 bases between them. Germline CDR1 is SEHNR and CDR2 is FQNEAQ (reference sequence). This CDR3 contains 14 residues. CDR3 sequence reads: CASSYPDGYNEQFF. In nucleotides, the CDR3 is TGTGCCAGCAGCTATCCAGATGGGTACAATGAGCAGTTCTTC. Together with reference TRBV7-9 and TRBJ2-1, the CDR3 gives the full variable domain: DTGVSQNPRHKITKRGQNVTFRCDPISEHNRLYWYRQTLGQGPEFLTYFQNEAQLEKSRLLSDRFSAERPKGSFSTLEIQRTEQGDSAMYLCASSYPDGYNEQFFGPGTRLTVL.

The chain is built from TRBV6-4 and TRBJ1-2; TRBD1 matches at 9 bases. The V segment lost 6 bases and the J segment 7 bases; nucleotides outside the gene matches: 12. Germline lookup yields CDR1 MRHNA and CDR2 SNTAGT. This CDR3 has 15 residues. The CDR3: CASSPSGTGLGGYTF. DNA of the CDR3: TGTGCCAGCAGCCCCTCCGGGACAGGGCTAGGTGGCTACACCTTC.

V gene TRBV7-3 combines with J gene TRBJ1-3, with D hard to call. This CDR3 has 16 residues. Per the germline V gene, CDR1 is SGHTA and CDR2 is FQGTGA. With 6 bases removed from V and 0 bases from J, the gap between germline ends came to 15 bases. CDR3 amino acids: CASSPQPQSSGNTIYF. In DNA, the CDR3 is TGTGCCAGCAGTCCCCAACCTCAGAGCTCTGGAAACACCATATATTTT.

This clonotype has just a few counts. This chain connects TRBV6-5 to TRBJ1-2, with 7 bases that match TRBD1. CDR3 length equals 14 residues. With 2 bases clipped from V and 4 bases from J, the junction kept 4 bases outside the gene matches. Germline V gene lookup returns CDR1 MNHEY and CDR2 SVGAGI. In DNA form, the CDR3 reads TGTGCCAGCAGTTACAGGGGGCTCTCCTATGGCTACACCTTC. Its translation is CASSYRGLSYGYTF.

There are a few counts of this clonotype. The chain couples TRBV10-3 to TRBJ2-3; tentative D call: TRBD2 (6 bases). V gave up 6 bases and J gave up 2 bases, with 18 bases separating them. Germline assignment: CDR1 ENHRY and CDR2 SYGVKD. The CDR3 consists of 16 residues. The CDR3 is CAIRSFMLANTDTQYF. CDR3 coding DNA: TGTGCCATCAGGAGCTTCATGCTAGCGAACACAGATACGCAGTATTTT.

The rearrangement uses TRBV14 and TRBJ2-5, with 8 nucleotides matching TRBD2. CDR3 size: 16 residues. J gave up 5 bases and V 4 bases, and 12 bases lay outside the gene matches. Germline values: CDR1 SGHDN, CDR2 FVKESK. CDR3 DNA sequence: TGTGCCAGCAGCCTTGAAGGCGGGGGGCCACGCGAGACCCAGTACTTC. As protein: CASSLEGGGPRETQYF. Full variable domain (remainder filled in from reference TRBV14 and TRBJ2-5): EAGVTQFPSHSVIEKGQTVTLRCDPISGHDNLYWYRRVMGKEIKFLLHFVKESKQDESGMPNNRFLAERTGGTYSTLKVQPAELEDSGVYFCASSLEGGGPRETQYFGPGTRLLVL.

There are a few counts of this clonotype. The CDR3 here is CASSSTSGGVTLTYEQYF. In nucleotides, the CDR3 is TGTGCCAGCAGTTCGACTAGCGGGGGGGTTACCCTCACCTACGAGCAGTACTTC. The chain combines TRBV12-3 or TRBV12-4 with TRBJ2-7, with 14 bases fitting TRBD2. Trimming took 4 bases from V and 2 from J; bases not matched to a gene: 10. This CDR3 has 18 residues.

This rearrangement joins TRBV4-1 to TRBJ1-2, with D possibly being TRBD1 (6 bases). V gave up 4 bases and J gave up 8 bases, with 17 bases separating them. Germline CDR1 is MGHRA and CDR2 is YSYEKL. The CDR3 has 14 residues. The CDR3 region is CASSPPGRGRGYTF. CDR3 bases: TGCGCCAGCAGCCCACCCGGCAGGGGAAGAGGCTACACCTTC.

CDR3 in DNA: TGTGCCAGCAGTGGGCTAGCGGGGTTCTACGAGCAGTACGTC. This gives the protein CASSGLAGFYEQYV. The rearrangement links TRBV6-1 to TRBJ2-7; 9 bases agree with TRBD2. The CDR3 runs to 14 residues. With 4 bases clipped from V and 3 bases from J, the junction kept 4 bases outside the gene matches. Germline CDR1 is MNHNS and CDR2 is SASEGT.

The J gene is TRBJ2-7, the V gene TRBV10-3; D may be TRBD1 (6 bases). The germline V and J ends were trimmed by 8 bases and 0 bases, with 20 bases remaining between them. Germline assignment: CDR1 ENHRY and CDR2 SYGVKD. CDR3 length: 16 residues. The CDR3 nucleotides read TGTGCCATCCTCCTCCGTTCGGACAGAAACTCCTACGAGCAGTACTTC. Its protein product is CAILLRSDRNSYEQYF.

V is TRBV2 and J is TRBJ1-1; D not resolved. Deletions cut 4 bases from V and 0 bases from J, with 9 bases between. The CDR3 runs 14 residues. Germline CDR1 is SNHLY and CDR2 is FYNNEI. CDR3 protein: CASSGRRLNTEAFF. The CDR3 DNA reads TGTGCCAGCAGTGGTCGAAGATTGAACACTGAAGCTTTCTTT.

The chain couples TRBV28 to TRBJ2-5; 7 bases are a match to TRBD1. V lost 2 bases and J lost 5; bases outside the gene matches: 5. This CDR3 is 14 amino acids long. From germline, CDR1 is MDHEN and CDR2 SYDVKM. The chain's CDR3 is CASSLRVTGETQYF. The DNA of the CDR3 is TGTGCCAGCAGTTTAAGGGTGACAGGGGAGACCCAGTACTTC.

The chain employs TRBV27 and TRBJ2-3; no definite D call. Germline CDR1 and CDR2: MNHEY and SMNVEV (reference sequence). This CDR3 contains 15 residues. V was shortened by 3 bases and J by 1 base, with 11 bases between the two germline ends. In DNA form, the CDR3 reads TGTGCCAGCAGTTTGACGGTGCCTGGCACAGATACGCAGTATTTT. It translates to CASSLTVPGTDTQYF.

This clonotype was counted between two and nine times. The gene calls are TRBV7-6 and TRBJ2-2; D possibly uses TRBD1 or TRBD2 (5 bases each). Germline CDR1 SGHVS, CDR2 FNYEAQ. The CDR3 is 13 amino acids. V was trimmed by 5 bases and J by 9 bases, leaving 13 bases between them. This CDR3 reads CASSGPGRRELFF. DNA for the CDR3: TGTGCCAGCAGCGGCCCGGGACGCAGGGAGCTGTTTTTT.